This T cell receptor (beta chain) originates from a study of T-cell reconstitution after alpha-beta-depleted transplantation in children. Preparation of the TCRbeta library was carried out with unique molecular identifiers. Via MiXCR, TCRdb re-called the PCR reads, giving one row per CDR3 protein. The sample lists about 600,000 distinct CDR3 sequences; over 10% were seen once. This CDR3 is 18 amino acids long. CDR1 and CDR2 from the germline V gene are LGHNA and YSLEER. Trimming left V 0 bases short and J 4 bases short, with 20 bases between. The clonotype originates from a male patient younger than 18 who had a stem cell transplant for acute myeloid leukemia, so the T cells may come from the graft donor. The chain couples TRBV4-3 to TRBJ2-3; D possibly matches TRBD1 or TRBD2 (5 bases each). The input for sequencing was PBMCs, mostly from graft donor cells, taken 360 days after TCRalphabeta/CD19-depleted stem cell transplant. The CDR3 sequence is CASSQELLGVLGADTQYF. The DNA of the CDR3 is TGCGCCAGCAGCCAAGAATTACTAGGGGTCTTGGGGGCAGATACGCAGTATTTT.